The sequence of this TCR beta chain was determined in a study of blood T cell repertoires in COVID-19. Overall study context: Material from acute and convalescent COVID-19 was sourced from the United States, Italy and Spain. Nucleic acid was either cDNA or gDNA, and it came from T cells, B-cell-depleted T cells, or PBMCs.

Authors' analysis steps: How many nucleated cells were present was estimated from reference gene primer amplification. Profiling relied on immunoSEQ multiplex PCR, and the TCRdb table lists in-frame clones only, not all of them. V and J calls and clone size come straight from that table; D and trimming were deduced from the DNA. The sample records 85,000 to 120,000 clones, about 91% being singletons. The CDR3 totals 18 residues. Looked up from germline, CDR1 is WSHSY and CDR2 is SAAADI. V was clipped by 6 bases and J by 2 bases; unmatched bases: 13. The chain combines TRBV10-2 with TRBJ2-6, with 7 bases identical to TRBD1. The source material was peripheral blood. The sequence was collected from a man younger than 35 with acute or convalescent COVID-19. Here the CDR3 DNA reads TGCGCCAGCAGCCAAGATCTCCATACAGGGGCTGGGGCCAACGTCCTGACTTTC. The encoded protein is CASSQDLHTGAGANVLTF.